This T cell receptor beta chain originates from a study of immune evolution from preneoplasia to lung adenocarcinoma. TCRdb's copy holds only in-frame clones and misses some; the assay was immunoSEQ multiplex PCR. The sample yields around 4,000 clones, approximately 80% seen once. Study-wide findings and caveats: Clonality was highest in normal lung, lower in later-stage lesions apparently.

With respect to this clone: Its antigen is currently unknown.

The CDR3 consists of 16 residues. Germline loops: CDR1 LNHNV, CDR2 YYDKDF (reference sequence). V was pared by 2 bases and J by 7 bases, with 18 bases between. Sequencing was carried out using FFPE minimally invasive lung adenocarcinoma tissue. The clonotype comes from a person in their sixties with lung adenocarcinoma. This rearrangement joins TRBV15 to TRBJ2-1; D is perhaps TRBD2 (6 bases). The CDR3 nucleotides are TGTGCCACCAGCAGACTTAGCGGAGCCCTCCAAAATGAGCAGTTCTTC. Its translation is CATSRLSGALQNEQFF.